The table lists the clone carrying this T cell receptor beta chain with a few counts. The sample is drawn from a study of T cells after yellow fever vaccination. Germline CDR1 is SEHNR and CDR2 is FQNEAQ (reference sequence). The CDR3 runs to 12 residues. V was trimmed by 6 bases and J by 4 bases, leaving 8 bases between them. A universal primer site and UMIs were added as TCR cDNA was made by 5'RACE template switching. MiXCR, applied by TCRdb to the 5' RACE reads, yields one record per CDR3 protein. In the table there are 110,000 or so distinct CDR3 sequences, about 7.8% of which are singletons. The chain is built from TRBV7-9 and TRBJ2-3; no firm D call. The sample was CD4+ T cells sorted from PBMCs, taken more than 35 days after the first yellow fever vaccination. The sequence was obtained from a man aged 18 to 35 who received the YFV17D yellow fever vaccine. CDR3 protein: CASRFPADTQYF. The CDR3 bases are TGTGCCAGCAGATTCCCCGCAGATACGCAGTATTTT.